This T cell receptor beta chain was recorded in a study of CD8 T cells in Susac syndrome. The sequenced target, TCR beta, came from blood CD8+ and CD4+ T cells. Negative isolation yielded CD4+ and CD8+ T cells, and FACS enriched TEMRA cells. About 0.45 to 1 ug RNA was reverse transcribed with random hexamers. Amplification of TCR beta CDR3 spanned 54 Vbeta and 13 Jbeta via immunoSEQ multiplex PCR. TCRdb ran MiXCR on the immunoSEQ multiplex PCR reads and lists one entry per CDR3 protein. The sample lists about 180,000 distinct CDR3 sequences; roughly 92% were seen once. This clonotype has just a few counts. V dropped 5 bases and J dropped 6 bases, with 11 bases sitting between them. Per germline, CDR1 MNHEY and CDR2 SVGEGT. The CDR3 runs 12 residues.

This sequence originates from a human donor with Susac syndrome. The sample consisted of CD4+ T cells from PBMCs. The chain links TRBV6-2 or TRBV6-3 to TRBJ2-7; a possible D gene is TRBD1 (6 bases). In DNA, the CDR3 is TGTGCCAGCAGTCCTACAGGGATCGAGCAGTACTTC. The encoded protein is CASSPTGIEQYF.